This paragraph covers one T cell receptor (beta chain) sequence. The sample originates from a study of OX40 agonist ivuxolimab in advanced cancers. Looked up from germline, CDR1 is LNHDA and CDR2 is SQIVND (reference sequence). This CDR3 spans 13 amino acids. V lost 6 bases and J lost 5; bases outside the gene matches: 4. This table comes from immunoSEQ multiplex PCR, and its TCRdb copy is limited to in-frame clones, with some not included. Among more than 65,000 clones listed, over 75% were seen once. The clonotype comes from an adult with an advanced solid tumor such as melanoma, head and neck, liver or kidney cancer. The genes are TRBV19 and TRBJ1-5, with 7 bases matching TRBD1. The material sequenced was CD4+ or CD8+ T cells sorted from blood, taken in a trial of the OX40 agonist ivuxolimab. The CDR3 DNA follows: TGTGCCAGTAGGTGGGACAGAGATCAGCCCCAGCATTTT. Translated: CASRWDRDQPQHF.